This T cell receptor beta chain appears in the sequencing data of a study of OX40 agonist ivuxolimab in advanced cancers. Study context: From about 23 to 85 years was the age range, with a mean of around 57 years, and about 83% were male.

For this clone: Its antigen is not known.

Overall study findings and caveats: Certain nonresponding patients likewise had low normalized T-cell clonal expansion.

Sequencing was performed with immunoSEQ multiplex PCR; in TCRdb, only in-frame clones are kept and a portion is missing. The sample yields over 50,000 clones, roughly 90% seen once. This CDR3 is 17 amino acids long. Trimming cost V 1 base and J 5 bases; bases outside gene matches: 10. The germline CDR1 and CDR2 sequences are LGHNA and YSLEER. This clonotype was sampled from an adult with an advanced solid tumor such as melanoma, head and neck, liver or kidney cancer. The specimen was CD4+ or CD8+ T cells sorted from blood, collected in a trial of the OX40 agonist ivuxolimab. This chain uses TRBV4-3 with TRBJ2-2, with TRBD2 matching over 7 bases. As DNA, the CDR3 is TGCGCCAGCAGCCAAGGTCTCGCGGGAGTGCGAACCGGGGAGCTGTTTTTT. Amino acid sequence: CASSQGLAGVRTGELFF.